This T cell receptor beta chain was found in a study of OX40 agonist ivuxolimab in advanced cancers. Looking at the study overall: Patients receiving dose escalation had hepatocellular carcinoma, melanoma, renal cell or head and neck cancer.

Clones were sequenced by immunoSEQ multiplex PCR, and TCRdb holds only the in-frame ones, with some missing. The data contain almost 80,000 clones, less than 85% of them seen just once; the ten biggest clones take up around 0.45%. This sequence originates from an adult with an advanced solid tumor such as melanoma, head and neck, liver or kidney cancer. Here the sequenced sample was CD4+ or CD8+ T cells sorted from blood, taken in a trial of the OX40 agonist ivuxolimab.

The CDR3 protein is CASQGQGATSPLHF. The CDR3 nucleotides read TGTGCCAGCCAGGGACAGGGGGCAACTTCACCCCTCCACTTT. V gene TRBV6-1 combines with J gene TRBJ1-6; 12 nucleotides line up with TRBD1. With 8 bases clipped from V and 9 bases from J, the junction kept 5 bases outside the gene matches. Germline V gene sequence: CDR1 MNHNS, CDR2 SASEGT. The CDR3 is made up of 14 amino acids.